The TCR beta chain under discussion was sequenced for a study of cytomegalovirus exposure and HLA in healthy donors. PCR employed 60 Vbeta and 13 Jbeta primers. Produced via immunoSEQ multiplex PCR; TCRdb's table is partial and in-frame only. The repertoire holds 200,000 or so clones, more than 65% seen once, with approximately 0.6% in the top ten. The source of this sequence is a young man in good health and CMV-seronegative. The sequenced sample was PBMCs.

The CDR3 here is CAWSGVGAVLSGNTIYF. In DNA form, the CDR3 reads TGTGCCTGGAGTGGAGTGGGAGCGGTTCTCTCTGGAAACACCATATATTTT. The J gene is TRBJ1-3, the V gene TRBV30; no firm D call. The CDR3 loop spans 17 amino acids. Trimming pared 1 base from V and 0 bases from J, leaving 16 bases between. Germline lookup yields CDR1 GTSNPN and CDR2 SVGIG (reference sequence). Full variable domain (remainder filled in from reference TRBV30 and TRBJ1-3): SQTIHQWPATLVQPVGSPLSLECTVEGTSNPNLYWYRQAAGRGLQLLFYSVGIGQISSEVPQNLSASRPQDRQFILSSKKLLLSDSGFYLCAWSGVGAVLSGNTIYFGEGSWLTVV.